The present T cell receptor beta chain was sequenced within a study of blood T cell repertoires in COVID-19. Across the study: PBMCs, B-cell-depleted T cells, or T cells provided the cDNA or gDNA that made up the material.

Recruits, aged roughly 18 to 89 years, lived in about two dozen US areas. CDR1 and CDR2 (germline): GTSNPN, SVGIG (reference sequence). The CDR3 loop spans 18 amino acids. Trimming took 0 bases from V and 0 from J; bases not matched to a gene: 8. Some clones are missing from TCRdb's copy, which holds only in-frame ones; the method was immunoSEQ multiplex PCR. The sample contains about 300,000 clones, under 90% of which appear only once. The sequenced sample was PBMCs or T cells enriched from blood (not recorded which). The chain uses TRBV30 and TRBJ2-6, with TRBD1 matching 7 bases. This TCR came from a young man who had recovered from COVID-19. The CDR3 region has the DNA TGTGCCTGGAGTGTAGACGGGACAGTGGTCTCTGGGGCCAACGTCCTGACTTTC. Its translation is CAWSVDGTVVSGANVLTF.